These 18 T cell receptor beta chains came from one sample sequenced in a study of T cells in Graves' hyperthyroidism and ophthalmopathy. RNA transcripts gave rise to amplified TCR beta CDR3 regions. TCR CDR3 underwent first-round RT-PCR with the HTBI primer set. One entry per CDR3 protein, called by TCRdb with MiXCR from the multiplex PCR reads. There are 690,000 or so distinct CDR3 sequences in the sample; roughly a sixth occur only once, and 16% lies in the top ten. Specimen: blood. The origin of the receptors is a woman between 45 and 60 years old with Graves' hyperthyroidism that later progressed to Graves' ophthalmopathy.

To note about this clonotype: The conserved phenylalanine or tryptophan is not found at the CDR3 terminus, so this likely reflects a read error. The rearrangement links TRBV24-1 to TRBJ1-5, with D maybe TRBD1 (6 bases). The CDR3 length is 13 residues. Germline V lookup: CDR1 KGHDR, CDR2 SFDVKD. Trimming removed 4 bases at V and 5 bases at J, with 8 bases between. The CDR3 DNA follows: TGTGCCACCAGTGACAGGGGCGATCAGCCCCAGCATCTT. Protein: CATSDRGDQPQHL.

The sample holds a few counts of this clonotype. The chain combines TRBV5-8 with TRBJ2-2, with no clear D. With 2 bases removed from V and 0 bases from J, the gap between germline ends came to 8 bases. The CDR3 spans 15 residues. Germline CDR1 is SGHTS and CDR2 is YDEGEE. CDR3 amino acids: CASSLYGSNTGELFF. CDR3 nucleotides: TGTGCCAGCAGCTTATACGGTTCGAACACCGGGGAGCTGTTTTTT.

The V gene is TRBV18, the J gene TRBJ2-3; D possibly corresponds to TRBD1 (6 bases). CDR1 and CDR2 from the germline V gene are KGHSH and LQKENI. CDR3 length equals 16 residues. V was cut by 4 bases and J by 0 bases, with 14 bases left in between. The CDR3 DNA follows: TGTGCCAGCTCACTGGGGACACCCACTAGCACAGATACGCAGTATTTT. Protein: CASSLGTPTSTDTQYF.

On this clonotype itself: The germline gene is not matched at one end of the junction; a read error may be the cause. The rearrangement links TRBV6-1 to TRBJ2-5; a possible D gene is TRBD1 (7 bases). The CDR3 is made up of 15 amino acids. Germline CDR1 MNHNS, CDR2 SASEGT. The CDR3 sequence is CASRGNRGGREAQYF. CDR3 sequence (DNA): TGTGCCAGCAGGGGAAACAGGGGAGGAAGAGAGGCCCAGTACTTC.

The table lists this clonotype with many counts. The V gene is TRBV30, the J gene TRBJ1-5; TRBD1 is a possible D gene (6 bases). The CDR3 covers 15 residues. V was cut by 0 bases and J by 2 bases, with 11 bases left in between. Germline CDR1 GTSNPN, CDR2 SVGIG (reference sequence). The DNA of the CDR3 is TGTGCCTGGAGTGTACTACAGGGAGGCAATCAGCCCCAGCATTTT. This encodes CAWSVLQGGNQPQHF.

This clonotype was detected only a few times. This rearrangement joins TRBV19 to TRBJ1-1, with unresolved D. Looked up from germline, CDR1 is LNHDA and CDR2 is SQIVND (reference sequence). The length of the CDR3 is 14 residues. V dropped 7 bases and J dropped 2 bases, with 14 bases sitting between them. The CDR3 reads CASNLRGANTEAFF. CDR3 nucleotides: TGTGCCAGTAATCTTAGAGGAGCTAACACTGAAGCTTTCTTT.

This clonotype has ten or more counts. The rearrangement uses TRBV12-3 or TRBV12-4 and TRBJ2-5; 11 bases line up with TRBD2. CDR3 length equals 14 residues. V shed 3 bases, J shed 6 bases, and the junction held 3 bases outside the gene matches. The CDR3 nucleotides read TGTGCCAGCAGTTTCACTAGCGGGGGTCAGACCCAGTACTTC. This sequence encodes CASSFTSGGQTQYF.

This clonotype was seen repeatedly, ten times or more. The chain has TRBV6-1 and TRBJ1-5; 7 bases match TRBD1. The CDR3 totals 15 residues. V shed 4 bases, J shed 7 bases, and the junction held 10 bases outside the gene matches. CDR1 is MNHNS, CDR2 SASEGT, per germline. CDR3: CASSGREGGGQPQHF. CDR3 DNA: TGTGCCAGCAGTGGGCGTGAGGGAGGGGGCCAGCCCCAGCATTTT.

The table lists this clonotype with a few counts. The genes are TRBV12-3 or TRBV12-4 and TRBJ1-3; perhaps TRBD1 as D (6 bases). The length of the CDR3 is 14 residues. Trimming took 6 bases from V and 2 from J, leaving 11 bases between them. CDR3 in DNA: TGTGCCAGCAGCATACAGGGTGCTGGAAACACCATATATTTT. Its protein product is CASSIQGAGNTIYF.

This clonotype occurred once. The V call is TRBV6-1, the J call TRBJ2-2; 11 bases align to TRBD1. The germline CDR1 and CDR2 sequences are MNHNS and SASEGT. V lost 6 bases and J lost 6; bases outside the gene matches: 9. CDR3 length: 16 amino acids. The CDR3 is CASRRPGQGGPGELFF. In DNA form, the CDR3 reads TGTGCCAGCAGGCGACCGGGACAGGGGGGGCCCGGGGAGCTGTTTTTT.

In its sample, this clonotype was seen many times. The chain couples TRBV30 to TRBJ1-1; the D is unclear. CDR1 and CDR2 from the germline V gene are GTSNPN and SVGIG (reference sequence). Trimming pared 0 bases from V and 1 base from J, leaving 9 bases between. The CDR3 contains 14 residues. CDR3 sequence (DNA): TGTGCCTGGAGTGTTTTAGGCGGGAACACTGAAGCTTTCTTT. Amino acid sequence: CAWSVLGGNTEAFF.

CDR3 DNA sequence: TGTGCCAGCAGTTCCCCGGTGGGGAATCAGCCCCAGCATTTT. Translating it yields CASSSPVGNQPQHF. The chain couples TRBV6-5 to TRBJ1-5; D is undetermined. Trimming cost V 4 bases and J 4 bases, with 11 bases left between them. The CDR3 consists of 14 residues. Germline loops: CDR1 MNHEY, CDR2 SVGAGI.

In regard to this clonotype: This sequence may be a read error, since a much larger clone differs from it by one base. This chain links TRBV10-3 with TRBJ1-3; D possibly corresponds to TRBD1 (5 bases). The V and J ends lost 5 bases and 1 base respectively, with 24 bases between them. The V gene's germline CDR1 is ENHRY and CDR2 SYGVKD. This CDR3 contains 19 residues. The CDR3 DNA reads TGTGCCATCAGTTACTCGGGCAGGCCGAGCGGGGGATCTGGAAACACCATATATTTT. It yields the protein CAISYSGRPSGGSGNTIYF.

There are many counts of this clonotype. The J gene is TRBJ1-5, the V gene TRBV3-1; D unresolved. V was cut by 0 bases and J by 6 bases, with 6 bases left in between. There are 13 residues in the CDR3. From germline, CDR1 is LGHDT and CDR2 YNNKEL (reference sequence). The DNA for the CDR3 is TGTGCCAGCAGCCAAGAAGGGCTTCAGCCCCAGCATTTT. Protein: CASSQEGLQPQHF. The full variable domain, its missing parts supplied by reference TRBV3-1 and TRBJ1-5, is DTAVSQTPKYLVTQMGNDKSIKCEQNLGHDTMYWYKQDSKKFLKIMFSYNNKELIINETVPNRFSPKSPDKAHLNLHINSLELGDSAVYFCASSQEGLQPQHFGDGTRLSIL.

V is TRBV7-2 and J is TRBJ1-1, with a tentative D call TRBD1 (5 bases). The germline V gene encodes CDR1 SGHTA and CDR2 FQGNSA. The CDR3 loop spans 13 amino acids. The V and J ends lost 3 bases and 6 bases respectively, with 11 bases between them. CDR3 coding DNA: TGTGCCAGCAGCTTCCAGGGTTACGCTGAAGCTTTCTTT. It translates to CASSFQGYAEAFF.

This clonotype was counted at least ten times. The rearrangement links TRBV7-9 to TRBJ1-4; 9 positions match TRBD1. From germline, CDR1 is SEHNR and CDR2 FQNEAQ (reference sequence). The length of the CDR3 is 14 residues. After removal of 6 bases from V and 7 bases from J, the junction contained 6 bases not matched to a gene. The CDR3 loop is CASRPGQGSEKLFF. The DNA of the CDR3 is TGTGCCAGCAGACCGGGACAGGGATCTGAAAAACTGTTTTTT.

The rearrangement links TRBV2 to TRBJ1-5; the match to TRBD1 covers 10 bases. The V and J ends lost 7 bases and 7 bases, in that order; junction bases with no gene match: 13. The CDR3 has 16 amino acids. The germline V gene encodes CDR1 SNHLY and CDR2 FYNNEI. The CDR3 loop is CASIPWGQGTGQPQHF. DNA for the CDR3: TGTGCCAGCATTCCTTGGGGACAGGGGACAGGGCAGCCCCAGCATTTT.

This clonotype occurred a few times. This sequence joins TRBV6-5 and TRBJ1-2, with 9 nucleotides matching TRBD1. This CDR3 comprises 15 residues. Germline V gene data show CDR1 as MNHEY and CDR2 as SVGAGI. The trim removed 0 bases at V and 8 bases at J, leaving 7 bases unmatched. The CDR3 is CASSYSPGQGYGYTF. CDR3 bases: TGTGCCAGCAGTTACTCCCCGGGACAGGGTTACGGCTACACCTTC.